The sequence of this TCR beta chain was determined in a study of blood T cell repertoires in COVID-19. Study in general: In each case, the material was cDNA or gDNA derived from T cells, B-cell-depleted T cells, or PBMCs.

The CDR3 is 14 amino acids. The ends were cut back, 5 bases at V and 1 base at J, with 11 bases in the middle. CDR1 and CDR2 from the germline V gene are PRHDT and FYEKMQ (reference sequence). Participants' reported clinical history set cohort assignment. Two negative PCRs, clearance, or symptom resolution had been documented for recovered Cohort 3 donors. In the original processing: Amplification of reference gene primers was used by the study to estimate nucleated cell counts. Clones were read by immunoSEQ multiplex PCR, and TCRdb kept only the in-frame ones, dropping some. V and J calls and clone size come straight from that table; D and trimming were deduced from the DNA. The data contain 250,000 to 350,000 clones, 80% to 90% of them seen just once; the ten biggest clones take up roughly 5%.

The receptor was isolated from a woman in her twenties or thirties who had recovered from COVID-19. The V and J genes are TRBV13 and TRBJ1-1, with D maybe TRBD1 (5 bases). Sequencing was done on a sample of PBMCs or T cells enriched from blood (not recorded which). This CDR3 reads CASSRFTGNTEAFF. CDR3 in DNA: TGTGCCAGCAGCCGATTTACAGGGAACACTGAAGCTTTCTTT.